Shown below are 9 T cell receptor beta chains from a single sample sequenced in a study of blood T cell repertoires in COVID-19 (TCRdb year 2020). Libraries came from the immunoSEQ multiplex PCR assay. TCRdb re-hosts the immuneACCESS table, in-frame sequences only. Its copies lack some clones; in the studies checked, an unresolved V gene accounts for under half of them, and the cause for the rest is not known. The sample table records fewer than 85,000 clones; more than 75% of these occur just once. The top ten hold 25% to 30% of the sample. Sequencing used peripheral blood. The receptor set was obtained from a woman of 80 years or more with active or convalescent COVID-19.

The rearrangement links TRBV7-2 to TRBJ2-1; 12 bases are a match to TRBD2. The V segment lost 5 bases and the J segment 3 bases; nucleotides outside the gene matches: 11. In germline, CDR1 is SGHTA, CDR2 FQGNSA. This CDR3 comprises 18 residues. The CDR3 protein is CASSPSASGGGSYNEQFF. The CDR3 DNA follows: TGTGCCAGCAGCCCGAGTGCTAGCGGGGGGGGGAGCTACAATGAGCAGTTCTTC.

The J gene is TRBJ2-5, the V gene TRBV30; D uncertain. Germline CDR1 reads GTSNPN; CDR2 reads SVGIG (reference sequence). Trimming left V 0 bases short and J 2 bases short, with 4 bases between. The CDR3 is 12 residues long. The CDR3 sequence is CAWSVIQETQYF. CDR3 bases: TGTGCCTGGAGTGTAATACAAGAGACCCAGTACTTC.

The count of this clone is one. The chain joins TRBV5-4 to TRBJ1-4, with 10 bases matching TRBD1. Germline loops: CDR1 SGHNT, CDR2 YYREEE (reference sequence). The CDR3 loop spans 15 amino acids. V shed 4 bases, J shed 11 bases, and the junction held 11 bases outside the gene matches. This CDR3 reads CASSGPRTGGRKLFF. CDR3 sequence (DNA): TGTGCCAGCAGCGGACCAAGGACAGGGGGTCGGAAACTGTTTTTT.

This chain joins TRBV4-1 and TRBJ1-2; 8 positions agree with TRBD1. V shed 8 bases, J shed 3 bases, and the junction held 8 bases outside the gene matches. In germline, CDR1 is MGHRA, CDR2 YSYEKL. This CDR3 is 14 amino acids long. The CDR3 sequence: CASRKGQGDYGYTF. DNA for the CDR3: TGCGCCAGCCGAAAAGGACAGGGAGACTATGGCTACACCTTC.

The chain recombines TRBV7-6 with TRBJ2-5; perhaps TRBD1 as D (5 bases). The V end lost 1 base, the J end lost 3 bases, and 6 bases lay between the germline ends. The germline CDR1 and CDR2 sequences are SGHVS and FNYEAQ. The CDR3 has 13 amino acids. CDR3 bases: TGTGCCAGCAGCTTAGAACAGGAAGAGACCCAGTACTTC. Its translation: CASSLEQEETQYF.

The chain recombines TRBV9 with TRBJ2-2, with D possibly matching TRBD1 (5 bases). With 4 bases removed from V and 0 bases from J, the gap between germline ends came to 10 bases. Germline lookup yields CDR1 SGDLS and CDR2 YYNGEE. The CDR3 is 15 amino acids. CDR3 loop: CASSPQTANTGELFF. CDR3 sequence (DNA): TGTGCCAGCAGCCCCCAGACAGCGAACACCGGGGAGCTGTTTTTT.

Turning to this clone: The same CDR3 also results from other DNA sequences found in this sample. The chain carries TRBV12-3 or TRBV12-4 and TRBJ2-7; 7 nucleotides line up with TRBD2. The junction had 3 bases not matched to a gene; V was cut back by 3 bases and J by 7 bases. This CDR3 is built from 12 residues. This CDR3 is CASSLGGREQYF. CDR3 DNA sequence: TGTGCCAGCAGTTTGGGGGGGAGGGAGCAGTACTTC.

The rearrangement links TRBV2 to TRBJ1-4; D is possibly TRBD1 (6 bases). The CDR3 is 15 residues long. CDR1 and CDR2 from the germline V gene are SNHLY and FYNNEI. V dropped 4 bases and J dropped 4 bases, with 13 bases sitting between them. CDR3 DNA: TGTGCCAGCAGTGTTAATAGGGGGATTAATGAAAAACTGTTTTTT. It translates to CASSVNRGINEKLFF.

CDR3 loop: CSATPTGFNEAFF. The CDR3 nucleotides read TGCAGCGCCACCCCAACAGGGTTCAATGAAGCTTTCTTT. The chain joins TRBV29-1 to TRBJ1-1; tentatively, D is TRBD1 (6 bases). The CDR3 is 13 amino acids. Trimming removed 7 bases from V and 7 bases from J, with 19 bases in between. Germline-derived CDR1 and CDR2 are SQVTM and ANQGSEA.